The next 23 T cell receptor beta chains were all read from a single sample in a study of patients and donors after allogeneic stem cell transplantation. TCRdb re-analysed the RT-PCR reads in MiXCR, keeping a single row per CDR3 protein. Altogether about 110,000 distinct CDR3 sequences are present, around 38% being singletons, with the ten largest covering around 30%. Sequencing used blood, either unsorted or a sorted T cell fraction (not recorded which). The receptors were sampled from a human donor who was either an allogeneic HSCT recipient or a stem cell or donor lymphocyte infusion donor (not recorded which). It is not recorded whose cells these are; they may come from a transplant donor.

Only a few counts were recorded for this clonotype. V and J are TRBV7-2 and TRBJ2-1, with D maybe TRBD2 (6 bases). Germline values: CDR1 SGHTA, CDR2 FQGNSA. CDR3 length equals 15 residues. Trimming removed 0 bases at V and 3 bases at J, with 9 bases between. CDR3 sequence reads: CASSLASGIYNEQFF. For the CDR3, the DNA is TGTGCCAGCAGCTTAGCTAGCGGTATCTACAATGAGCAGTTCTTC.

Only a few counts were recorded for this clonotype. The rearrangement joins TRBV20-1 to TRBJ1-5; 8 bases align to TRBD1. The CDR3 is made up of 12 amino acids. With V trimmed by 2 bases and J by 7 bases, 1 base remained unmatched. Germline V lookup: CDR1 DFQATT, CDR2 SNEGSKA (reference sequence). CDR3 sequence: CSARRQGQPQHF. The CDR3 coding sequence is TGCAGTGCTAGACGACAGGGGCAGCCCCAGCATTTT.

The chain combines TRBV18 with TRBJ2-5, with D perhaps TRBD2 (5 bases). Trimming took 5 bases from V and 4 from J, leaving 11 bases between them. The germline gives CDR1 KGHSH, CDR2 LQKENI. The CDR3 runs 13 residues. The CDR3 sequence: CASSAIAGETQYF. The CDR3 nucleotides are TGTGCCAGCTCAGCCATCGCGGGAGAGACCCAGTACTTC.

Here the CDR3 DNA reads TGTGCCAGCCGAATGCGAGTAGGGGGAGAGACCCAGTACTTC. Protein: CASRMRVGGETQYF. The V gene is TRBV12-3 or TRBV12-4, the J gene TRBJ2-5; tentative D call: TRBD1 (6 bases). V shed 8 bases and J shed 4 bases, with 17 bases lying between them. The CDR3 covers 14 residues.

J is TRBJ2-5 and V is TRBV12-3 or TRBV12-4; 8 bases line up with TRBD2. CDR3 length: 14 residues. The V segment lost 7 bases and the J segment 4 bases; nucleotides outside the gene matches: 8. The CDR3 here is CASTMGLVPETQYF. The CDR3 DNA is TGTGCCAGCACCATGGGACTAGTCCCAGAGACCCAGTACTTC.

This clonotype was recorded only once. This sequence joins TRBV6-2 or TRBV6-3 and TRBJ2-7; the D is unclear. Trimming took 0 bases from V and 6 from J, leaving 12 bases between them. In germline, CDR1 is MNHEY, CDR2 SVGEGT. The CDR3 totals 14 residues. The CDR3 DNA sequence: TGTGCCAGCAGTTACTCAGTGGTTTTCGCCGAGCAGTACTTC. It is translated as CASSYSVVFAEQYF.

The rearrangement links TRBV18 to TRBJ1-4; 7 bases are shared with TRBD1. In germline, CDR1 is KGHSH, CDR2 LQKENI. Trimming removed 3 bases from V and 8 bases from J; junction bases left unmatched: 6. This CDR3 is 14 amino acids long. The CDR3 sequence: CASSPTGRREKLFF. The CDR3 DNA sequence: TGTGCCAGCTCACCGACAGGGCGGCGGGAAAAACTGTTTTTT.

V is TRBV28 and J is TRBJ2-5; tentatively, D is TRBD1 (6 bases). Deletions cut 6 bases from V and 2 bases from J, with 10 bases between. Germline V CDR1 and CDR2: MDHEN, SYDVKM. The CDR3 extends over 13 amino acids. The CDR3 DNA sequence: TGTGCCAGCAGCCGGACAGAACAAGAGACCCAGTACTTC. It codes for CASSRTEQETQYF.

This clonotype was detected a few times. This chain uses TRBV7-9 with TRBJ2-5; D is unresolved. There are 14 residues in the CDR3. Germline V lookup: CDR1 SEHNR, CDR2 FQNEAQ (reference sequence). V shed 0 bases and J shed 0 bases, with 5 bases lying between them. CDR3 in DNA: TGTGCCAGCAGCTTAGCACCTTACCAAGAGACCCAGTACTTC. This translates into CASSLAPYQETQYF.

The sample holds one count of this clonotype. The gene calls are TRBV7-2 and TRBJ1-5; TRBD1 might be the D (6 bases). The germline gives CDR1 SGHTA, CDR2 FQGNSA. The V gene lost 1 base and the J gene lost 0 bases, with 13 bases spanning the gap. The CDR3 is made up of 17 amino acids. The CDR3 DNA sequence: TGTGCCAGCAGCTTAGTGGGGGGGCACCATAGCAATCAGCCCCAGCATTTT. It encodes CASSLVGGHHSNQPQHF.

This clonotype is labeled as medium-sized. The chain is built from TRBV10-3 and TRBJ1-2, with D perhaps TRBD1 (6 bases). The length of the CDR3 is 13 residues. Germline lookup yields CDR1 ENHRY and CDR2 SYGVKD. V lost 4 bases to trimming and J lost 8 bases, with 14 bases between them. CDR3 residues: CAISGQQGLGYTF. The CDR3 DNA sequence: TGTGCCATCAGTGGTCAACAGGGCCTGGGCTACACCTTC.

This clonotype was found a few times. V usage is TRBV11-2 and J usage is TRBJ1-3; D is undetermined. Germline V gives CDR1 SGHAT, CDR2 FQNNGV. The CDR3 is 14 residues long. Trimming pared 5 bases from V and 4 bases from J, leaving 12 bases between. CDR3 in DNA: TGTGCCAGCAGCCCCGGACGTCTAGGAAACACCATATATTTT. Translated: CASSPGRLGNTIYF.

The chain combines TRBV4-2 with TRBJ2-7; no reliable D call. Germline V gene sequence: CDR1 LGHNA, CDR2 YNFKEQ. The V end was cut by 0 bases, the J end by 2 bases, with 8 bases between. This CDR3 region has 14 residues. The CDR3: CASSQDAATYEQYF. The CDR3 DNA is TGTGCCAGCAGCCAAGACGCGGCAACCTACGAGCAGTACTTC.

This clonotype was observed a handful of times. The chain couples TRBV7-2 to TRBJ1-1; D is unclear. The CDR3 is made up of 13 amino acids. Germline V gene data show CDR1 as SGHTA and CDR2 as FQGNSA. The V gene lost 2 bases and the J gene lost 1 base, with 5 bases spanning the gap. CDR3 sequence: CASSLRSNTEAFF. As DNA, the CDR3 is TGTGCCAGCAGCTTAAGATCGAACACTGAAGCTTTCTTT. The full variable domain, its missing parts supplied by reference TRBV7-2 and TRBJ1-1, is GAGVSQSPSNKVTEKGKDVELRCDPISGHTALYWYRQSLGQGLEFLIYFQGNSAPDKSGLPSDRFSAERTGGSVSTLTIQRTQQEDSAVYLCASSLRSNTEAFFGQGTRLTVV.

This clonotype was counted a few times. V gene TRBV12-3 or TRBV12-4 combines with J gene TRBJ2-3, with 10 bases lining up with TRBD2. V lost 3 bases, J lost 6 bases, and 9 bases stayed unmatched. The CDR3 is made up of 16 amino acids. The DNA of the CDR3 is TGTGCCAGCAGTTTTCGTTTAGCGGGAGGCGGGGATACGCAGTATTTT. Amino acid sequence: CASSFRLAGGGDTQYF.

The J gene is TRBJ2-7, the V gene TRBV18, with 9 bases aligning to TRBD1. The CDR3 covers 14 residues. Losses at the gene ends were 5 bases for V and 7 bases for J; bases not matched to a gene: 9. Germline lookup yields CDR1 KGHSH and CDR2 LQKENI. The CDR3 protein is CASSETGTGREQYF. CDR3 nucleotide sequence: TGTGCCAGCTCAGAAACCGGGACAGGGAGGGAGCAGTACTTC. Together with reference TRBV18 and TRBJ2-7, the CDR3 gives the full variable domain: NAGVMQNPRHLVRRRGQEARLRCSPMKGHSHVYWYRQLPEEGLKFMVYLQKENIIDESGMPKERFSAEFPKEGPSILRIQQVVRGDSAAYFCASSETGTGREQYFGPGTRLTVT.

This clonotype turned up a few times. This rearrangement joins TRBV18 to TRBJ1-2; D call uncertain. V was clipped by 2 bases and J by 4 bases, with 17 bases between them. CDR3 length: 16 residues. Germline V gives CDR1 KGHSH, CDR2 LQKENI. The CDR3 bases are TGTGCCAGCTCACCAACCCGACACGGATTGGGCTATGGCTACACCTTC. Its protein is CASSPTRHGLGYGYTF.

This clonotype showed up just a few times. This chain joins TRBV5-5 and TRBJ2-1; TRBD1 matches 7 bases. The CDR3 contains 15 residues. CDR1 is SGHKS, CDR2 YYEKEE, per germline (reference sequence). The trim removed 0 bases at V and 7 bases at J, leaving 7 bases unmatched. The CDR3 sequence: CASSLAGTVGNEQFF. The CDR3 DNA reads as TGTGCCAGCAGCTTGGCCGGGACAGTTGGGAATGAGCAGTTCTTC.

The chain links TRBV20-1 to TRBJ1-2; D uncertain. The CDR3 runs 15 residues. Trimming took off 1 base at V and 4 bases at J, with 16 bases between the two ends. Germline V gene data show CDR1 as DFQATT and CDR2 as SNEGSKA (reference sequence). CDR3 loop: CSARVGGPWGYGYTF. The CDR3 nucleotides are TGCAGTGCTAGAGTCGGCGGCCCGTGGGGCTATGGCTACACCTTC.

This clonotype was picked up a small number of times. This chain joins TRBV21-1 and TRBJ1-2. TRBV21-1 is a recognized pseudogene. The CDR3 length is 15 residues. The CDR3: CASSKVSRRTYGYTF. The CDR3 nucleotides are TGTGCCAGCAGCAAAGTCTCTCGGCGGACCTATGGCTACACCTTC.

This clonotype has ten or more counts. This rearrangement joins TRBV29-1 to TRBJ1-1; D unresolved. V was pared by 4 bases and J by 3 bases, with 15 bases between. The length of the CDR3 is 14 residues. Germline V lookup: CDR1 SQVTM, CDR2 ANQGSEA. This chain's CDR3 is CSVAEVSGYTEAFF. The CDR3 DNA reads as TGCAGCGTTGCCGAGGTCAGCGGCTACACTGAAGCTTTCTTT.

This clonotype was seen more than once but under ten times. V is TRBV19 and J is TRBJ1-4; 8 bases match TRBD1. J lost 0 bases, V lost 4 bases, and 13 bases had no gene match. The germline V gene encodes CDR1 LNHDA and CDR2 SQIVND (reference sequence). This CDR3 spans 19 amino acids. The CDR3 sequence is CASSTRRQGASTTNEKLFF. CDR3 coding DNA: TGTGCCAGTAGTACCAGACGTCAGGGGGCTTCGACAACTAATGAAAAACTGTTTTTT.

The table lists this clonotype with a few counts. J is TRBJ2-5 and V is TRBV15, with D possibly called TRBD1 or TRBD2 (5 bases each). The CDR3 has 12 amino acids. CDR1 is LNHNV, CDR2 YYDKDF, per germline (reference sequence). Trimming cost V 8 bases and J 3 bases, with 10 bases left between them. The CDR3 region is CATRGAEETQYF. CDR3 sequence (DNA): TGTGCCACCCGAGGGGCGGAAGAGACCCAGTACTTC. The complete variable domain, with remaining parts taken from reference TRBV15 and TRBJ2-5, reads DAMVIQNPRYQVTQFGKPVTLSCSQTLNHNVMYWYQQKSSQAPKLLFHYYDKDFNNEADTPDNFQSRRPNTSFCFLDIRSPGLGDTAMYLCATRGAEETQYFGPGTRLLVL.